Below are 22 T cell receptor beta chains sequenced from a single sample in a study of response to subunit inactivated influenza vaccine. TCRdb processed the RT-PCR reads anew with MiXCR; each CDR3 protein has one entry. Seen here are about 620,000 distinct CDR3 sequences, around 11% observed once, and the top ten hold 8% to 13%. The same data also went into a second study, on T cells expressing NK-cell markers. As that study records: Beta-chain TCR cDNA was generated via 5'RACE template switching with UMIs.

This specimen was PBMCs from blood, taken on the day of vaccination. The source is a man aged 50-59 years who received an inactivated influenza vaccine.

Ten or more counts support this clonotype. This sequence joins TRBV7-8 and TRBJ1-5; perhaps TRBD1 as D (5 bases). CDR3 length: 14 residues. Trimming shortened V by 4 bases and J by 1 base, and 8 bases separated the two germline ends. Germline V CDR1 and CDR2: SGHVS, FQNEAQ. The CDR3 loop is CASSWGVSNQPQHF. CDR3 bases: TGTGCCAGCAGCTGGGGGGTCAGCAATCAGCCCCAGCATTTT.

This clonotype showed up many times. The CDR3 DNA sequence: TGTGCCAGCAGTTCCCCCAGCACGAATTCCACTAATGAAAAACTGTTTTTT. Translating gives CASSSPSTNSTNEKLFF. V and J are TRBV6-2 or TRBV6-3 and TRBJ1-4; the D is unclear. Per germline, CDR1 MNHEY and CDR2 SVGEGT. The ends were cut back, 4 bases at V and 2 bases at J, with 17 bases in the middle. The length of the CDR3 is 17 residues.

This clonotype was seen a handful of times. The chain couples TRBV19 to TRBJ2-3; perhaps TRBD2 as D (6 bases). Germline V CDR1 and CDR2: LNHDA, SQIVND (reference sequence). The CDR3 consists of 14 residues. V was shortened by 0 bases and J by 4 bases, with 8 bases between the two germline ends. This CDR3 reads CASSIDGGSDTQYF. CDR3 nucleotides: TGTGCCAGTAGTATAGATGGAGGGTCAGATACGCAGTATTTT.

This clonotype was picked up many times. The chain has TRBV7-3 and TRBJ2-1; 8 bases map to TRBD2. The V gene's germline CDR1 is SGHTA and CDR2 FQGTGA. The trim removed 2 bases at V and 6 bases at J, leaving 9 bases unmatched. The CDR3 extends over 16 amino acids. The CDR3 region has the DNA TGTGCCAGCAGCTTAGGCGTTAGCGGGACGGGCAATGAGCAGTTCTTC. The encoded protein is CASSLGVSGTGNEQFF. Full variable domain (missing parts from reference TRBV7-3 and TRBJ2-1): GAGVSQTPSNKVTEKGKYVELRCDPISGHTALYWYRQSLGQGPEFLIYFQGTGAADDSGLPNDRFFAVRPEGSVSTLKIQRTERGDSAVYLCASSLGVSGTGNEQFFGPGTRLTVL.

This clonotype was seen a few times. This chain links TRBV30 with TRBJ1-2, with TRBD1 matching 7 bases. Trimming cost V 8 bases and J 3 bases; bases outside gene matches: 6. The CDR3 loop spans 12 amino acids. The germline gives CDR1 GTSNPN, CDR2 SVGIG (reference sequence). CDR3 in amino acids: CAGTATHYGYTF. The CDR3 nucleotides read TGTGCCGGGACAGCAACTCACTATGGCTACACCTTC.

This clonotype came up a few times. This chain joins TRBV7-2 and TRBJ2-1, with D possibly matching TRBD2 (5 bases). CDR1 is SGHTA, CDR2 FQGNSA, per germline. V lost 5 bases to trimming and J lost 4 bases, with 9 bases between them. CDR3 length equals 13 residues. The CDR3 protein is CASSISEYNEQFF. CDR3 in DNA: TGTGCCAGCAGCATTAGCGAATACAATGAGCAGTTCTTC.

V usage is TRBV20-1 and J usage is TRBJ2-3; 9 nucleotides align to TRBD1. Trimming cost V 6 bases and J 2 bases; bases outside gene matches: 6. Germline V lookup: CDR1 DFQATT, CDR2 SNEGSKA (reference sequence). This CDR3 region has 14 residues. The DNA for the CDR3 is TGCAGTGCAGCCGGGACAGGGAACACAGATACGCAGTATTTT. It encodes CSAAGTGNTDTQYF.

The genes are TRBV27 and TRBJ2-6, with a tentative D call TRBD1 (6 bases). This CDR3 is 16 amino acids long. Germline V gene data show CDR1 as MNHEY and CDR2 as SMNVEV (reference sequence). Deletions cut 7 bases from V and 0 bases from J, with 13 bases between. In nucleotides, the CDR3 is TGTGCCAGCAAACAACTACAGGGCTCTGGGGCCAACGTCCTGACTTTC. This translates into CASKQLQGSGANVLTF.

The CDR3 DNA reads as TGTGCCAGCAGTTTTATAAGTCAGAACACCGGGGAGCTGTTTTTT. Translating gives CASSFISQNTGELFF. J is TRBJ2-2 and V is TRBV12-3 or TRBV12-4; no clear D. This CDR3 has 15 residues. Trimming left V 3 bases short and J 1 base short, with 9 bases between.

This clonotype was observed a few times. This sequence joins TRBV5-5 and TRBJ1-5, with 10 nucleotides matching TRBD1. The CDR3 extends over 15 amino acids. The germline CDR1 and CDR2 sequences are SGHKS and YYEKEE (reference sequence). J was trimmed by 3 bases and V by 3 bases; bases with no gene match: 3. Here the CDR3 DNA reads TGTGCCAGCAGCTGGGGGACAGGGGTCAATCAGCCCCAGCATTTT. Translated: CASSWGTGVNQPQHF.

This clonotype appeared a few times. The chain is built from TRBV5-1 and TRBJ1-1; the D is unclear. Germline V gene data show CDR1 as SGHRS and CDR2 as YFSETQ. The CDR3 contains 13 residues. Trimming took 0 bases from V and 8 from J, leaving 11 bases between them. The CDR3 nucleotides are TGCGCCAGCAGCTTGGCCAACGGGGTGGAAGCTTTCTTT. Amino acid sequence: CASSLANGVEAFF.

This clonotype showed up many times. The chain recombines TRBV7-2 with TRBJ1-2, with D unresolved. The CDR3 consists of 11 residues. Germline CDR1 and CDR2: SGHTA and FQGNSA. V lost 3 bases, J lost 8 bases, and 7 bases lay in between. The CDR3 loop reads CASSFYGGYTF. CDR3 in DNA: TGTGCCAGCAGCTTCTACGGGGGCTACACCTTC. Filled out from reference TRBV7-2 and TRBJ1-2, the complete variable domain reads GAGVSQSPSNKVTEKGKDVELRCDPISGHTALYWYRQSLGQGLEFLIYFQGNSAPDKSGLPSDRFSAERTGGSVSTLTIQRTQQEDSAVYLCASSFYGGYTFGSGTRLTVV.

This chain uses TRBV6-2 or TRBV6-3 with TRBJ1-5; D remains ambiguous. Germline V gene sequence: CDR1 MNHEY, CDR2 SVGEGT. V lost 9 bases, J lost 4 bases, and 7 bases lay in between. The CDR3 spans 11 residues. The CDR3 sequence is CASGFNQPQHF. CDR3 nucleotides: TGTGCCAGTGGGTTTAATCAGCCCCAGCATTTT.

The sample holds a few counts of this clonotype. The CDR3 loop is CSAPGQGASDTQYF. In DNA form, the CDR3 reads TGCAGTGCCCCAGGACAGGGGGCCTCAGATACGCAGTATTTT. V is TRBV20-1 and J is TRBJ2-3; 11 bases are shared with TRBD1. After removal of 6 bases from V and 4 bases from J, the junction contained 6 bases not matched to a gene. Germline CDR1 reads DFQATT; CDR2 reads SNEGSKA (reference sequence). CDR3 size: 14 residues.

The CDR3 DNA is TGCGCCAGCAGCTTTAGTAGCGGGGACACAGATACGCAGTATTTT. Residues: CASSFSSGDTDTQYF. V usage is TRBV5-1 and J usage is TRBJ2-3, with 8 nucleotides matching TRBD2. Trimming removed 2 bases from V and 2 bases from J; junction bases left unmatched: 4. Germline assignment: CDR1 SGHRS and CDR2 YFSETQ. CDR3 size: 15 residues.

The chain joins TRBV7-2 to TRBJ2-5; D possibly corresponds to TRBD2 (5 bases). Germline V gene lookup returns CDR1 SGHTA and CDR2 FQGNSA. V shed 4 bases and J shed 4 bases, with 16 bases lying between them. The CDR3 sequence is 15 residues long. The CDR3 DNA is TGTGCCAGCAGCTCTTATCTAGCAAACCGAGAGACCCAGTACTTC. Protein: CASSSYLANRETQYF.

CDR3 region: CASSFLAGRGPGELFF. Written as DNA, the CDR3 is TGTGCCAGCAGTTTCTTGGCGGGGAGGGGCCCCGGGGAGCTGTTTTTT. The chain combines TRBV12-3 or TRBV12-4 with TRBJ2-2; TRBD2 agrees at 7 bases. There are 16 residues in the CDR3. V lost 3 bases, J lost 6 bases, and 10 bases stayed unmatched.

The chain has TRBV20-1 and TRBJ2-5; no clear D gene. V was trimmed by 0 bases and J by 5 bases, leaving 13 bases between them. The V gene's germline CDR1 is DFQATT and CDR2 SNEGSKA (reference sequence). CDR3 length equals 14 residues. The CDR3 is CSARDGHGGETQYF. DNA of the CDR3: TGCAGTGCTAGAGATGGGCACGGTGGGGAGACCCAGTACTTC.

The chain recombines TRBV7-9 with TRBJ2-5, with D tentatively TRBD2 (6 bases). V was clipped by 3 bases and J by 7 bases, with 12 bases between them. Germline CDR1 SEHNR, CDR2 FQNEAQ (reference sequence). This CDR3 has 13 residues. The CDR3 bases are TGTGCCAGCAGCTTTCAGGGACTCGGGACCCAGTACTTC. Protein product: CASSFQGLGTQYF.

The chain carries TRBV7-2 and TRBJ1-1, with TRBD1 as a possible D gene (5 bases). From germline, CDR1 is SGHTA and CDR2 FQGNSA. The CDR3 totals 13 residues. The V and J ends lost 5 bases and 3 bases respectively, with 10 bases between them. The CDR3 DNA reads as TGTGCCAGCAGCGATACAGGATACACTGAAGCTTTCTTT. Residues: CASSDTGYTEAFF.

The chain carries TRBV5-6 and TRBJ2-3; D is undetermined. Trimming took off 1 base at V and 6 bases at J, with 6 bases between the two ends. The germline V gene has CDR1 SGHDT and CDR2 YYEEEE. The CDR3 contains 12 residues. The CDR3 protein is CASSLRPDTQYF. DNA of the CDR3: TGTGCCAGCAGCTTGCGACCGGATACGCAGTATTTT.

Here the CDR3 DNA reads TGTGCCAGCAGTTTTGAGAGGGAGATCTCTGGAAACACCATATATTTT. Residues: CASSFEREISGNTIYF. The chain couples TRBV5-5 to TRBJ1-3; D unresolved. This CDR3 is built from 16 residues. The ends were cut back, 5 bases at V and 0 bases at J, with 15 bases in the middle. Germline V gene lookup returns CDR1 SGHKS and CDR2 YYEKEE (reference sequence).